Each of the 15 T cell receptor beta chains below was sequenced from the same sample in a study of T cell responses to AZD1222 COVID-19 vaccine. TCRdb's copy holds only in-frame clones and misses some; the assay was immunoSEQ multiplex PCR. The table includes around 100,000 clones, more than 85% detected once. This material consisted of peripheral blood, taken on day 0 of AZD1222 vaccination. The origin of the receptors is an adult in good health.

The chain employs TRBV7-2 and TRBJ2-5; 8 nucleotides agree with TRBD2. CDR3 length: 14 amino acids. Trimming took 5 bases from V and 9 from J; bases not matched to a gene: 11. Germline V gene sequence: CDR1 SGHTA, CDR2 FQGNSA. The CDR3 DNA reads TGTGCCAGCAGCAAGCGGGAGCGGGAGTTTGCCCAGTACTTC. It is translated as CASSKREREFAQYF.

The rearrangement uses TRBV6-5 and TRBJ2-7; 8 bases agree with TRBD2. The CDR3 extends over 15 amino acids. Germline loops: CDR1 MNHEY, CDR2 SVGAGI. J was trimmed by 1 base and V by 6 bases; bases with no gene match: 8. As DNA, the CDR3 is TGTGCCAGCAGAGGTAGCGGGGCCCATTCCTACGAGCAGTACTTC. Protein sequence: CASRGSGAHSYEQYF.

CDR3 bases: TGTGCCAGCAGCTTAGACGGGGGATGGCGGGAGACCCAGTACTTC. It specifies CASSLDGGWRETQYF. This chain joins TRBV7-9 and TRBJ2-5, with a possible D match to TRBD2 (6 bases). There are 15 residues in the CDR3. The V and J ends lost 1 base and 5 bases respectively, with 14 bases between them. Germline loops: CDR1 SEHNR, CDR2 FQNEAQ (reference sequence).

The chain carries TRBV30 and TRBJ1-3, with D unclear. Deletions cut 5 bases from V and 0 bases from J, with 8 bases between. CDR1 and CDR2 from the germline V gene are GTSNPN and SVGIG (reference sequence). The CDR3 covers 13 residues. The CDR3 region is CAWFRGSGNTIYF. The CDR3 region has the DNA TGTGCCTGGTTCCGCGGCTCTGGAAACACCATATATTTT.

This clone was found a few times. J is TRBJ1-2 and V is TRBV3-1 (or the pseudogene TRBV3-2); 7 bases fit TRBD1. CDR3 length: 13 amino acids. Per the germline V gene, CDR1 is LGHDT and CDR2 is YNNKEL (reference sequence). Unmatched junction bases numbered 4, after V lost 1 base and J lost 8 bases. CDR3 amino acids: CASSQVQGDGYTF. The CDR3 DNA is TGTGCCAGCAGCCAAGTTCAGGGGGACGGCTACACCTTC.

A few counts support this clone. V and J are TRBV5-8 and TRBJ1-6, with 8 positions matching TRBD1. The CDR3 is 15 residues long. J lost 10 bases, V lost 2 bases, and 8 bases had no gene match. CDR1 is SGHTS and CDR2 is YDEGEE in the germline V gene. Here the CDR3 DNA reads TGTGCCAGCAGCTTCGGACAGGGACTTCTCTCACCCCTCCACTTT. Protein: CASSFGQGLLSPLHF.

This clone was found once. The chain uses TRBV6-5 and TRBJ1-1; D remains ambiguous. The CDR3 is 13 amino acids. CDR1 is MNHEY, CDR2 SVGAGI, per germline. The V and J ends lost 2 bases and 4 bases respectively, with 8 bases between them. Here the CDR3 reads CASSYVGGTEAFF. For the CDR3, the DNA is TGTGCCAGCAGTTACGTGGGAGGCACTGAAGCTTTCTTT.

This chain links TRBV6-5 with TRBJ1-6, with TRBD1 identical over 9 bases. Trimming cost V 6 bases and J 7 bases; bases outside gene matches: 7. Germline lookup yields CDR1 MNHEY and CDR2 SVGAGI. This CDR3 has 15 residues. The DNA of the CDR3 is TGTGCCAGCAGGAGGGACAGGGTGGGCAATTCACCCCTCCACTTT. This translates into CASRRDRVGNSPLHF.

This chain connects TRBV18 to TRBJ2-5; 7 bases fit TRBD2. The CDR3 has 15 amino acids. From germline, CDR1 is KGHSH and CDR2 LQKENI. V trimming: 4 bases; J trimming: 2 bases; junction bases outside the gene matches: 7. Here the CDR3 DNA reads TGTGCCAGCTCACTACCACGGACTAGGCAAGAGACCCAGTACTTC. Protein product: CASSLPRTRQETQYF.

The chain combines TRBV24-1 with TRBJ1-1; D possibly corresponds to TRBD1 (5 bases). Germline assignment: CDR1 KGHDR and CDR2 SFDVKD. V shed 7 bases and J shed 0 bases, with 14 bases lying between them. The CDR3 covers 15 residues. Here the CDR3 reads CATREGQGLNTEAFF. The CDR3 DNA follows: TGTGCCACCAGGGAGGGGCAGGGCTTGAACACTGAAGCTTTCTTT.

CDR3 bases: TGTGCCAGCAGGAGGTCCGGGACAGTCGGGACCCAGTACTTC. Protein product: CASRRSGTVGTQYF. The chain carries TRBV7-3 and TRBJ2-5, with TRBD1 matching 7 bases. Germline V gene lookup returns CDR1 SGHTA and CDR2 FQGTGA. The CDR3 covers 14 residues. Trimming took 6 bases from V and 7 from J; bases not matched to a gene: 11.

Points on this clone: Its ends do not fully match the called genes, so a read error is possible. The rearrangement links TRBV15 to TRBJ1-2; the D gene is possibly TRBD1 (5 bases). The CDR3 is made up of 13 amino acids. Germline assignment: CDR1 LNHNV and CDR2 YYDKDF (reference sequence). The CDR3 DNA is TGTGCCACCAGCAGAGATCAGATCGGGGCACTCCGTTTC. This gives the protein CATSRDQIGALRF.

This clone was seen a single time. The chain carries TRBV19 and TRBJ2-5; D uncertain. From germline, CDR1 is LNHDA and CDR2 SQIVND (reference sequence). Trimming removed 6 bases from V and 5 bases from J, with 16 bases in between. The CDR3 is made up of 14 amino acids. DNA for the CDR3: TGTGCCAGTAGCCCCCCGGGCCTCAGGGAGACCCAGTACTTC. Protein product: CASSPPGLRETQYF. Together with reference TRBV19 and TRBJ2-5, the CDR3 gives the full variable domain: DGGITQSPKYLFRKEGQNVTLSCEQNLNHDAMYWYRQDPGQGLRLIYYSQIVNDFQKGDIAEGYSVSREKKESFPLTVTSAQKNPTAFYLCASSPPGLRETQYFGPGTRLLVL.

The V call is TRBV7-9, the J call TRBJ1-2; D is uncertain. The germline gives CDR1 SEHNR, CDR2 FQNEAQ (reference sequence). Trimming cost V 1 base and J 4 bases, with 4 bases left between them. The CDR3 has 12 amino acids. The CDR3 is CASSLDSYGYTF. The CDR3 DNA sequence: TGTGCCAGCAGCTTAGACAGCTATGGCTACACCTTC.

The CDR3 bases are TGTGCCAGCAGCCAAGAGACTAGCGGGATGTTCAATGAGCAGTTCTTC. It specifies CASSQETSGMFNEQFF. The V call is TRBV7-3, the J call TRBJ2-1, with 11 bases lining up with TRBD2. The CDR3 is 16 residues long. V was pared by 5 bases and J by 6 bases, with 9 bases of the junction left unmatched. CDR1 and CDR2 from the germline V gene are SGHTA and FQGTGA.